What follows is one T cell receptor beta chain and its context. The germline gives CDR1 SGHRS, CDR2 YFSETQ. The CDR3 covers 17 residues. The V and J ends lost 3 bases and 1 base, in that order; junction bases with no gene match: 8. Combining a sample-barcoded 5' primer with a J-beta primer mix, a second PCR ran for about 7 to 12 cycles. TCRdb processed the 5' RACE reads anew with MiXCR; each CDR3 protein has one entry. The table has approximately 1,100,000 distinct CDR3 sequences, around 45% seen once. These data come from a study of blood T cells in healthy people across ages. This clonotype originated in a woman aged 55-69 years in good health. This sequence joins TRBV5-1 and TRBJ2-3; 10 bases match TRBD2. Sequencing was carried out using blood. The CDR3 spells CASSSVAGGRGTDTQYF. The CDR3 DNA reads as TGCGCCAGCAGCTCGGTAGCGGGAGGCCGAGGCACAGATACGCAGTATTTT.